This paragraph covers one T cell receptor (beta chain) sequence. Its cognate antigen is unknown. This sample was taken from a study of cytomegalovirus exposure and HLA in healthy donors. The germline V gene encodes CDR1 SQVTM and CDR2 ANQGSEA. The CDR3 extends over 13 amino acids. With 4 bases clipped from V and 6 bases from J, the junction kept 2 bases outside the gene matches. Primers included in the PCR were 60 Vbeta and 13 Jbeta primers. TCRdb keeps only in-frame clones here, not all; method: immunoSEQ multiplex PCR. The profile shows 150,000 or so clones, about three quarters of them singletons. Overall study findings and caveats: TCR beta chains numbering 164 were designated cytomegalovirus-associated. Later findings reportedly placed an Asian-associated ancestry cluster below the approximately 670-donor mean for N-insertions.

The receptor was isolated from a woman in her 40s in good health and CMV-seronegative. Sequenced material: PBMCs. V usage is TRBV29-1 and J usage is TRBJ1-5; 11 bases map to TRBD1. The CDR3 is CSVGTGGSQPQHF. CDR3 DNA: TGCAGCGTTGGGACAGGGGGCAGTCAGCCCCAGCATTTT.